The 12 T cell receptor beta chains reported below all come from one sample, sequenced in a study of blood T cell repertoires in COVID-19. Repertoires were generated with immunoSEQ multiplex PCR, while TCRdb's copy carries only in-frame clones and drops some. Here the sample spans around 250,000 clones, roughly nine tenths being singletons. The sequenced sample consisted of PBMCs or T cells enriched from blood (not recorded which). Receptors originate from a human donor in a cohort exposed to, infected with or recovered from COVID-19 (not recorded which). The donor label of this sample is uncertain.

The chain links TRBV6-2 or TRBV6-3 to TRBJ2-3; D possibly corresponds to TRBD2 (7 bases). From germline, CDR1 is MNHEY and CDR2 SVGEGT. CDR3 length: 16 amino acids. Trimming took off 6 bases at V and 3 bases at J, with 19 bases between the two ends. CDR3 amino acids: CASSLGGGQTTDTQYF. The CDR3 nucleotides are TGTGCCAGCAGCCTTGGCGGGGGACAAACGACAGATACGCAGTATTTT.

The chain carries TRBV3-1 (or the pseudogene TRBV3-2) and TRBJ1-1; 7 positions match TRBD1. V lost 4 bases, J lost 0 bases, and 8 bases stayed unmatched. Per the germline V gene, CDR1 is LGHDT and CDR2 is YNNKEL (reference sequence). The CDR3 contains 16 residues. In nucleotides, the CDR3 is TGTGCCAGCAGCCCCTGGGGACAGAGCCTGAACACTGAAGCTTTCTTT. Residues: CASSPWGQSLNTEAFF.

This clone has a single count. This chain connects TRBV9 to TRBJ2-5, with D possibly matching TRBD2 (6 bases). Germline loops: CDR1 SGDLS, CDR2 YYNGEE. With 4 bases removed from V and 5 bases from J, the gap between germline ends came to 18 bases. The CDR3 extends over 15 amino acids. Here the CDR3 DNA reads TGTGCCAGCAGCCCGGGAGAGGACTCGGCGGAGACCCAGTACTTC. Translation gives CASSPGEDSAETQYF.

The rearrangement uses TRBV19 and TRBJ1-2; 8 bases fit TRBD1. The germline V gene encodes CDR1 LNHDA and CDR2 SQIVND (reference sequence). The CDR3 sequence is 15 residues long. Unmatched junction bases numbered 9, after V lost 3 bases and J lost 6 bases. The CDR3 DNA reads as TGTGCCAGTAGTATTTCCCGGGACAGGTGGCATGGCTACACCTTC. Protein sequence: CASSISRDRWHGYTF.

CDR3 DNA: TGTGCCAGCAGCTTAACAGGGGGCGCGGAGGAGCAGTTCTTC. Amino acids: CASSLTGGAEEQFF. The chain is built from TRBV7-8 and TRBJ2-1, with 9 bases matching TRBD1. From germline, CDR1 is SGHVS and CDR2 FQNEAQ. V dropped 2 bases and J dropped 10; count of bases not matched to a gene: 6. The CDR3 runs to 14 residues.

V gene TRBV11-3 combines with J gene TRBJ2-1; 10 bases line up with TRBD1. Germline CDR1 and CDR2: SGHNT and YENEEA. The J segment lost 4 bases and the V segment lost 5 bases, leaving 8 bases of the junction unmatched. The CDR3 spans 16 residues. The DNA for the CDR3 is TGTGCCAGCAGCCTACGGGGACAGGGGACTTACAATGAGCAGTTCTTC. As protein: CASSLRGQGTYNEQFF.

The chain is built from TRBV2 and TRBJ2-6, with D perhaps matching TRBD2 (6 bases). Germline CDR1 SNHLY, CDR2 FYNNEI. The CDR3 length is 15 residues. V was pared by 7 bases and J by 4 bases, with 14 bases between. The CDR3 DNA follows: TGTGCCAGCACCCCGGACGGACTAGGGGCCAACGTCCTGACTTTC. It is translated as CASTPDGLGANVLTF.

The chain employs TRBV6-2 or TRBV6-3 and TRBJ1-2; maybe TRBD1 (5 bases). Deletions cut 0 bases from V and 4 bases from J, with 9 bases between. The germline gives CDR1 MNHEY, CDR2 SVGEGT. This CDR3 is 14 amino acids long. CDR3 protein: CASSYSRDGYGYTF. Here the CDR3 DNA reads TGTGCCAGCAGTTACTCCAGGGATGGCTATGGCTACACCTTC.

The chain carries TRBV5-1 and TRBJ2-7; TRBD1 aligns across 10 bases. The CDR3 is 14 amino acids. Germline CDR1 SGHRS, CDR2 YFSETQ. The V segment lost 6 bases and the J segment 2 bases; nucleotides outside the gene matches: 5. The CDR3 sequence: CASIGDRGTYEQYF. As DNA, the CDR3 is TGCGCCAGCATCGGGGACAGGGGAACCTACGAGCAGTACTTC.

This clone was seen more than once but under ten times. This rearrangement joins TRBV30 to TRBJ1-6; a weak D match, TRBD1 (5 bases). V dropped 2 bases and J dropped 14 bases, with 28 bases sitting between them. This CDR3 region has 17 residues. The germline V gene has CDR1 GTSNPN and CDR2 SVGIG (reference sequence). The CDR3 here is CAWSPRTISVVGLTLHF. The DNA of the CDR3 is TGTGCCTGGAGTCCCAGGACAATCTCGGTTGTGGGCCTAACCCTCCACTTT.

The J gene is TRBJ2-1, the V gene TRBV7-2; 8 bases align to TRBD2. The CDR3 length is 17 residues. Germline trimming cut 3 bases from V and 2 bases from J; bases unmatched to any gene: 9. Germline CDR1 SGHTA, CDR2 FQGNSA. CDR3: CASSFGGRGLAYNEQFF. DNA for the CDR3: TGTGCCAGCAGCTTCGGTGGGCGGGGACTAGCCTACAATGAGCAGTTCTTC.

The chain carries TRBV3-1 (or the pseudogene TRBV3-2) and TRBJ1-1; no clear D gene. CDR3 size: 12 residues. Germline V gene lookup returns CDR1 LGHDT and CDR2 YNNKEL (reference sequence). V was clipped by 1 base and J by 7 bases, with 7 bases between them. The chain's CDR3 is CASSQARDEAFF. The DNA of the CDR3 is TGTGCCAGCAGCCAAGCGAGGGATGAAGCTTTCTTT.